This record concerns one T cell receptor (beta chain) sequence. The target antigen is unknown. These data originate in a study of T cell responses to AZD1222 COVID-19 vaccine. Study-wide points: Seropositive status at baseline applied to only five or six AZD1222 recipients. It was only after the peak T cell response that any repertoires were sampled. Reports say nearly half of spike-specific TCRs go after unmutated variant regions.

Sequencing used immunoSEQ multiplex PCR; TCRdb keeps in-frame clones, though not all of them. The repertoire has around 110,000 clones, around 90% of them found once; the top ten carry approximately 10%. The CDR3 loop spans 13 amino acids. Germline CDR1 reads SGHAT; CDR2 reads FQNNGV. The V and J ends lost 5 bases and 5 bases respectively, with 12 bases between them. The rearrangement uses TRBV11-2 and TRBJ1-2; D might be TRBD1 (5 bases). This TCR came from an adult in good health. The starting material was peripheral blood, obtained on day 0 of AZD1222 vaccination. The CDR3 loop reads CASSPRGGYGYTF. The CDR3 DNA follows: TGTGCCAGCAGCCCTCGGGGGGGGTATGGCTACACCTTC.